One T cell receptor (beta chain) is described in this entry. Its specificity is unknown. Germline CDR1 reads MNHEY; CDR2 reads SMNVEV (reference sequence). CDR3 size: 15 residues. After removal of 6 bases from V and 3 bases from J, the junction contained 5 bases not matched to a gene. The sample is drawn from a study of shared clonotypes between healthy human individuals. The study, taken as a whole, reports: The genetic and exposure-history diversity represented was limited by few donors. The generation probabilities recorded for non-shared clonotypes fell below those of clonotypes shared by all four donors.

Clones were read by immunoSEQ multiplex PCR, and TCRdb kept only the in-frame ones, dropping some. The sample lists a few hundred thousand clones; almost 97% were seen once. The origin of this receptor is a woman between 25 and 40 years old in good health. The V call is TRBV27, the J call TRBJ2-2, with 9 bases aligning to TRBD2. What was sequenced was naive CD4+ T cells sorted from blood. Subset described: CD45RA+ positively selected. DNA of the CDR3: TGTGCCAGCAGACCCAGACTAGCGGACACCGGGGAGCTGTTTTTT. Protein sequence: CASRPRLADTGELFF.